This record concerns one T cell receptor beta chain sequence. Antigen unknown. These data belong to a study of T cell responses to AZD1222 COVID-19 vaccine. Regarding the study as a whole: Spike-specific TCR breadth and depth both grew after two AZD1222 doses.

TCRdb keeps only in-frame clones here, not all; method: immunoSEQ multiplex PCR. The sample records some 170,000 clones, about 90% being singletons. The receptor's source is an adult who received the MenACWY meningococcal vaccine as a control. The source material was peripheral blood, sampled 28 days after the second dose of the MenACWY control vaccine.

In nucleotides, the CDR3 is TGTGCCAGCTCAAGACCAGGGCAGGAGAATGAAAAACTGTTTTTT. Translation: CASSRPGQENEKLFF. The chain couples TRBV18 to TRBJ1-4; TRBD1 might be the D (5 bases). The CDR3 runs to 15 residues. Trimming shortened V by 5 bases and J by 5 bases, and 15 bases separated the two germline ends. Germline V gives CDR1 KGHSH, CDR2 LQKENI.